This T cell receptor beta chain derives from a study of cytomegalovirus exposure and HLA in healthy donors. Study outcomes and limitations: Among TCR sequences, most were rare, though some public TCRs appeared in many donors.

For this clone: Its target is not known.

The PCR made use of 60 Vbeta and 13 Jbeta primers. Method: immunoSEQ multiplex PCR; TCRdb's copy keeps in-frame clones and lacks some. Of over 130,000 clones in the sample, roughly 87% are singletons; the top ten hold around 0.54%. The CDR3 runs to 13 residues. CDR1 is SGHTA, CDR2 FQGNSA, per germline. Unmatched junction bases numbered 4, after V lost 5 bases and J lost 6 bases. This TCR derives from a woman between 35 and 50 years old in good health and CMV-seronegative. V and J are TRBV7-2 and TRBJ2-3; TRBD2 agrees at 8 bases. The specimen was PBMCs. The CDR3 coding sequence is TGTGCCAGCAGCACAGCGGGAGCCGATACGCAGTATTTT. It is translated as CASSTAGADTQYF.